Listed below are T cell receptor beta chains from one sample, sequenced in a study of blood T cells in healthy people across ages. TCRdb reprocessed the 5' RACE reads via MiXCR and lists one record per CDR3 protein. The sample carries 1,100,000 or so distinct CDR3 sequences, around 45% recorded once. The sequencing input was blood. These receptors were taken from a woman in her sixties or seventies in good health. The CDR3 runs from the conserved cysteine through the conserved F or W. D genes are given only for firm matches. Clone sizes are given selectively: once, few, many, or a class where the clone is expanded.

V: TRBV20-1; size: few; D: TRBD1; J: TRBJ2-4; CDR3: CSASGTGENIQYF; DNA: TGCAGTGCTAGTGGGACAGGAGAAAACATTCAGTACTTC
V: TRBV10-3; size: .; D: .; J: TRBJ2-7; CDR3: CAISEDSASSYNEQYF; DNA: TGTGCCATCAGTGAGGATAGCGCGAGCTCCTACAATGAGCAGTACTTC
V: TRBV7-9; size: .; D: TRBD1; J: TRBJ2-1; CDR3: CASSPKTGTGFYNEQFF; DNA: TGTGCCAGCAGCCCGAAGACGGGGACAGGATTCTACAATGAGCAGTTCTTC
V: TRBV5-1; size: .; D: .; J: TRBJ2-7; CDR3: CASGKGPGAYEQYF; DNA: TGCGCCAGCGGAAAGGGGCCAGGGGCCTACGAGCAGTACTTC
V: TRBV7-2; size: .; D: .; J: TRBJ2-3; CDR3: CASSFITPDMQYF; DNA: TGTGCCAGCAGCTTTATTACTCCAGATATGCAGTATTTT
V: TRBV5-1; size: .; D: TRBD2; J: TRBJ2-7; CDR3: CASSTRTSGFYNEQYF; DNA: TGCGCCAGCAGCACGAGGACTAGCGGGTTCTACAATGAGCAGTACTTC
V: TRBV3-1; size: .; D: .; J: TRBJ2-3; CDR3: CASSQVSSRTRSSDTQYF; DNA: TGTGCCAGCAGCCAAGTCTCATCGAGGACCCGGTCGTCAGATACGCAGTATTTT
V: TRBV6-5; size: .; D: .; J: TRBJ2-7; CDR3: CASSYPLRGGGYEQYF; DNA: TGTGCCAGCAGTTACCCCCTCAGGGGCGGCGGATACGAGCAGTACTTC
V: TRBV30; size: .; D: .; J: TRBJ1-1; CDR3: CACTGNTEAFF; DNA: TGTGCCTGTACAGGGAACACTGAAGCTTTCTTT
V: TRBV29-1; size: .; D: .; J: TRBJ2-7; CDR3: CSVEETSYEQYF; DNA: TGCAGCGTTGAAGAGACTAGCTACGAGCAGTACTTC
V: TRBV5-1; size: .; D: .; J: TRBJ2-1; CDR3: CASSPTPDGYNEQFF; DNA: TGCGCCAGCAGCCCGACCCCGGACGGGTACAATGAGCAGTTCTTC
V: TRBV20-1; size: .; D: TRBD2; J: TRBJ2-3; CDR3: CSARPRTSGRADTQYF; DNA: TGCAGTGCTAGACCCCGGACTAGCGGGAGAGCGGATACGCAGTATTTT
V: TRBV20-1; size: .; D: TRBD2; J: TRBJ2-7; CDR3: CSAREEGLAVPSSYNEQYF; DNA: TGCAGTGCTAGAGAAGAGGGGCTAGCGGTCCCAAGCTCCTACAATGAGCAGTACTTC
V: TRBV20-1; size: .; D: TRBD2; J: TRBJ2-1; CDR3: CSARGRAGGYNEQFF; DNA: TGCAGTGCTAGAGGAAGGGCGGGGGGCTACAATGAGCAGTTCTTC
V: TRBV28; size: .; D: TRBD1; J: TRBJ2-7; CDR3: CASNVDRGGGYEQYF; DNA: TGTGCCAGCAACGTCGACAGGGGCGGTGGTTACGAGCAGTACTTC
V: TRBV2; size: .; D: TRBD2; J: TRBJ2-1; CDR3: CASSATSGRANEQFF; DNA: TGTGCCAGCAGTGCAACTAGCGGGAGGGCCAATGAGCAGTTCTTC
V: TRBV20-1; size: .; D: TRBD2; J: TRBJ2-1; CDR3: CSARERWLAESSQFF; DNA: TGCAGTGCTAGAGAGAGGTGGCTAGCGGAGTCATCGCAGTTCTTC
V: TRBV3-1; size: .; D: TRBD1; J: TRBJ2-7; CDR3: CASSLETGNSYEQYF; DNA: TGTGCCAGCAGTCTGGAGACAGGGAATTCCTACGAGCAGTACTTC
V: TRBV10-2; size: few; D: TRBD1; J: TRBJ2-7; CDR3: CASSVSLKGALNEQYF; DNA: TGCGCCAGCAGTGTGTCCCTGAAGGGGGCCCTTAACGAGCAGTACTTC
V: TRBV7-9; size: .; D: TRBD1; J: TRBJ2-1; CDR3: CASSAGQGSHGQFF; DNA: TGTGCCAGCAGCGCCGGACAGGGTTCCCATGGGCAGTTCTTC
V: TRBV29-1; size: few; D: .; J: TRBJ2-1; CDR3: CSVDQGWGTLNEQFF; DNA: TGCAGCGTCGACCAGGGCTGGGGGACCCTGAATGAGCAGTTCTTC
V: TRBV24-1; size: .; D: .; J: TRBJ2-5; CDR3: CATSDFSGEQYF; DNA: TGTGCCACCAGTGATTTCTCCGGAGAGCAGTACTTC
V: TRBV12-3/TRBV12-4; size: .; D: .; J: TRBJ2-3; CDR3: CASSFGGRTDAQYF; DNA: TGTGCCAGCAGTTTCGGAGGGCGCACAGATGCGCAGTATTTT
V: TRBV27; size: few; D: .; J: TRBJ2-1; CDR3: CASSLSWGSESEQFF; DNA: TGTGCCAGCAGTTTATCGTGGGGGAGCGAGAGTGAGCAGTTCTTC
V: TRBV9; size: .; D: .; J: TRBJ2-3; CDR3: CVSSVAQGSQDTQYF; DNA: TGTGTCAGCAGCGTAGCACAGGGTAGTCAAGATACGCAGTATTTT
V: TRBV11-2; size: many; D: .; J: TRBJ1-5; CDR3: CASSLGGAGTNQPQHF; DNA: TGTGCCAGCAGCTTGGGGGGGGCAGGGACAAATCAGCCCCAGCATTTT
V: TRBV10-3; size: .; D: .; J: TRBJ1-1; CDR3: CAISEKLNTEAFF; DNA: TGTGCCATCAGTGAGAAGTTGAACACTGAAGCTTTCTTT
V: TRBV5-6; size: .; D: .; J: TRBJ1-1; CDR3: CASSSGPPENTEAFF; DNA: TGTGCCAGCAGCTCGGGACCGCCCGAGAACACTGAAGCTTTCTTT
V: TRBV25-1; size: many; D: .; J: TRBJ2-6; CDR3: CASSESGGANVLTF; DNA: TGTGCCAGCAGTGAATCAGGGGGGGCCAACGTCCTGACTTTC